This is a list of T cell receptor beta chains from one sample in a study of OX40 agonist ivuxolimab in advanced cancers. Only in-frame clones appear in the TCRdb table, and some are missing; sequencing was by immunoSEQ multiplex PCR. The sample consists of about 68,000 clones, about 91% of them appearing once. The sample here was CD4+ or CD8+ T cells sorted from blood, taken in a trial of the OX40 agonist ivuxolimab. The receptors were gathered from an adult with an advanced solid tumor such as melanoma, head and neck, liver or kidney cancer. CDR3s include the opening cysteine and the closing phenylalanine or tryptophan. The order of the fields is V gene, clone size, J gene, D gene, CDR3 DNA, CDR3 protein. The D gene is left open where the match is weak. Clone size is not always given. Where it is, it says once, few, many or a class for expanded clones.

TRBV7-9	.	TRBJ2-1	TRBD2	TGTGCCAGCAGCCTAGCGGGACAGTACAATGAGCAGTTCTTC	CASSLAGQYNEQFF
TRBV5-4	.	TRBJ2-2	.	TGTGCCAGCAAGACACAGGGATTGGACACCGGGGAGCTGTTTTTT	CASKTQGLDTGELFF
TRBV19	once	TRBJ2-5	.	TGTGCCAGTAGTATATTAGGTTCACAAGAGACCCAGTACTTC	CASSILGSQETQYF
TRBV19	once	TRBJ2-1	.	TGTGCCAGTAGTATGAACAACTACAATGAGCAGTTCTTC	CASSMNNYNEQFF
TRBV19	.	TRBJ2-4	TRBD1	TGTGCCAGTAGTGCGGACAGGGCCCCCAAAAACATTCAGTACTTC	CASSADRAPKNIQYF
TRBV27	.	TRBJ1-2	.	TGTGCCAGCAGGAACGGACTCTATGGCTACACCTTC	CASRNGLYGYTF
TRBV6-1	once	TRBJ1-5	.	TGTGCCAGCAGTGAAGCGGCCGCCACTCGTTATCAGCCCCAGCATTTT	CASSEAAATRYQPQHF
TRBV5-4	.	TRBJ2-5	TRBD2	TGTGCCAGCAGCTTGGTGGGGGGAGGGGAAGAGACCCAGTACTTC	CASSLVGGGEETQYF
TRBV7-6	.	TRBJ1-3	.	TGTGCCAGCAGGGGCCCGCAAGGAAACACCATATATTTT	CASRGPQGNTIYF
TRBV28	once	TRBJ2-3	.	TGTGCCAGCAGCCGGGATAGCACAGATACGCAGTATTTT	CASSRDSTDTQYF
TRBV6-1	.	TRBJ2-2	.	TGTGCCAGCAGTGACAGGATGGGGAGTAGCACCGGGGAGCTGTTTTTT	CASSDRMGSSTGELFF
TRBV15	once	TRBJ2-7	.	TGTGCCACCAGCCAGGAAACCTACGAGCAGTACTTC	CATSQETYEQYF
TRBV7-7	.	TRBJ2-5	.	TGTGCTAGCAGCTTAGACCGACAAGAGACCCAGTACTTC	CASSLDRQETQYF
TRBV18	.	TRBJ1-1	.	TGTGCCAGCTCACCACGTGCGAATTTACAGGGCTCTGAACACACTGAAGCTTTCTTT	CASSPRANLQGSEHTEAFF
TRBV7-3	.	TRBJ2-5	.	TGTGCCAGCTCATCCCGGCACGAATCGGGGACCCAGTACTTC	CASSSRHESGTQYF
TRBV30	.	TRBJ1-2	.	TGTGCCTGGAGGATCGGGGGCGTCCGGAACTATGGCTACACCTTC	CAWRIGGVRNYGYTF
TRBV18	.	TRBJ2-2	TRBD2	TGTGCCAGCTCAACGACTAGCAACCCGATGAACACCGGGGAGCTGTTTTTT	CASSTTSNPMNTGELFF
TRBV10-2	.	TRBJ1-2	TRBD1	TGCGCCAGCAGTGAGTCCGGTTCAGGGGGCGCAGGCTACACCTTC	CASSESGSGGAGYTF
TRBV10-2	.	TRBJ1-1	.	TGCGCCAGCAGTGACTTGGGACAACAGAACACTGAAGCTTTCTTT	CASSDLGQQNTEAFF
TRBV25-1	.	TRBJ2-2	TRBD2	TGTGCCAGCAGTGAAAACCGGGGGGATGGCGGGGAGCTGTTTTTT	CASSENRGDGGELFF
TRBV28	.	TRBJ1-5	TRBD1	TGTGCCAGCAGTATGGCCGGGACAGGAAGCAATCAGCCCCAGCATTTT	CASSMAGTGSNQPQHF
TRBV5-3	.	TRBJ2-6	TRBD1	TGTGCCAGAAGGTCGGGACAGTTGATTTCAAGCTCTGGGGCCAACGTCCTGACTTTC	CARRSGQLISSSGANVLTF
TRBV7-9	few	TRBJ2-7	.	TGTGCCAGCACCATCTCCTACGAGCAGTACTTC	CASTISYEQYF
TRBV4-1	once	TRBJ2-1	.	TGCGCCAGCAGCCAAGGTTGGGATAGAGTTATGGATGAGCAGTTCTTC	CASSQGWDRVMDEQFF
TRBV18	.	TRBJ1-3	TRBD1	TGTGCCAGCTCACTTGACAGGGGGACTGGAAACACCATATATTTT	CASSLDRGTGNTIYF
TRBV29-1	.	TRBJ2-7	.	TGCAGCGTTGAAGGGGCAGGCTACGAGCAGTACTTC	CSVEGAGYEQYF
TRBV4-2	.	TRBJ2-1	TRBD1	TGTGCCAGCAGCCAGGTGACAGGGGAGCAGTTCTTC	CASSQVTGEQFF
TRBV30	.	TRBJ2-1	.	TGTGCCTGGAGCCTTACTAGTATCGGTGCTGGCGAGCAGTTCTTC	CAWSLTSIGAGEQFF
TRBV10-3	.	TRBJ2-7	.	TGTGCCATCAGTGACCTAAACCGGGAAAACTACGAGCAGTACTTC	CAISDLNRENYEQYF
TRBV18	.	TRBJ2-7	TRBD1	TGTGCCAGCTCACCGGGGACAGGGGCGGGCGAGCAGTACTTC	CASSPGTGAGEQYF
TRBV5-1	.	TRBJ2-1	.	TGCGCCAGCAGCTTGGTAAGAGGAGGTGTTGGGAATGAGCAGTTCTTC	CASSLVRGGVGNEQFF
TRBV5-4	.	TRBJ2-2	.	TGTGCCAGCAGCTACCCGGGACTTACCGGGGAGCTGTTTTTT	CASSYPGLTGELFF
TRBV29-1	once	TRBJ2-5	.	TGCAGCGTTAGGTTAGGATCCGAGACCCAGTACTTC	CSVRLGSETQYF
TRBV12-1	.	TRBJ1-3	.	TGTGCCAGCCCAGGGGGACCCTTCTCTGGAAACACCATATATTTT	CASPGGPFSGNTIYF
TRBV13	.	TRBJ2-7	TRBD1	TGTGCCAGCAGCTACAGGGGGTACGAGCAGTACTTC	CASSYRGYEQYF
TRBV20-1	.	TRBJ2-1	.	TGCAGTGCTAGGGTTGACGCTGAGCAGTTCTTC	CSARVDAEQFF
TRBV2	.	TRBJ1-2	TRBD1	TGTGCCAGCAGGGACAGGGATGGAACCATTAACTATGGCTACACCTTC	CASRDRDGTINYGYTF
TRBV10-1	.	TRBJ1-6	.	TGCGCCAGCTCCCGGAGGGATAATTCACCCCTCCACTTT	CASSRRDNSPLHF
TRBV29-1	once	TRBJ2-6	.	TGCAGCGTTTCGGACGGGGCCAACGTCCTGACTTTC	CSVSDGANVLTF
TRBV6-1	.	TRBJ1-1	TRBD1	TGTGCCAGCGATAGACAGGGTACCGAAGCTTTCTTT	CASDRQGTEAFF
TRBV28	.	TRBJ2-1	.	TGTGCCAGCAGTCCCCGCGGTACGTACAATGAGCAGTTCTTC	CASSPRGTYNEQFF
TRBV6-1	.	TRBJ1-2	.	TGTGCCTGCACAGGGATGGCCATCAGCTACACCTTC	CACTGMAISYTF
TRBV4-1	.	TRBJ1-3	TRBD1	TGCGCCAGCAGCCCGCGGGACAGCGACTCTGGAAACACCATATATTTT	CASSPRDSDSGNTIYF
TRBV29-1	.	TRBJ1-1	.	TGCAGCGTCGTCAAGGGCATGAACACTGAAGCTTTCTTT	CSVVKGMNTEAFF
TRBV5-1	.	TRBJ1-2	TRBD1	TGCGCCAGCAGCGTTGGGCTATCCGGGACAGGGCTAATCTATGGCTACACCTTC	CASSVGLSGTGLIYGYTF
TRBV28	.	TRBJ2-2	.	TGTGCCAGCAGGCCCGGCCGACCGAACACCGGGGAGCTGTTTTTT	CASRPGRPNTGELFF
TRBV11-2	once	TRBJ2-7	TRBD1	TGTGCCAGCAGCTCTCGCCCGGGACAGGGCAACGAGCAGTACTTC	CASSSRPGQGNEQYF
TRBV2	.	TRBJ2-1	TRBD1	TGTGCCAGCCTACAGGGGGTACACAATGAGCAGTTCTTC	CASLQGVHNEQFF
TRBV6-6	.	TRBJ2-5	.	TGTGCCAGCAGTTACTTGGAGACCCAGTACTTC	CASSYLETQYF
TRBV5-1	.	TRBJ2-1	.	TGCGCCAGCAGCTTGGAGGTGGGTGAGCAGTTCTTC	CASSLEVGEQFF
TRBV5-1	few	TRBJ2-2	TRBD2	TGCGCCAGCAGCTTGGCCGGGACTAGCGGGGGCACCGGGGAGCTGTTTTTT	CASSLAGTSGGTGELFF
TRBV6-1	.	TRBJ1-2	.	TGTGCCAGCAGGTTGGACAGACTTAACTATGGCTACACCTTC	CASRLDRLNYGYTF
TRBV7-2	.	TRBJ1-4	.	TGTGCCAGCAGCTTAGGAACGGCAGCAACTAATGAAAAACTGTTTTTT	CASSLGTAATNEKLFF
TRBV7-7	.	TRBJ2-2	TRBD2	TGTGCCAGCAGCCCGGGACTAGCCACCGGGGAGCTGTTTTTT	CASSPGLATGELFF
TRBV27	.	TRBJ2-2	.	TGTGCCAGCAGTTTAAGGAGCCCCGGGGAGCTGTTTTTT	CASSLRSPGELFF